The following is a T cell receptor beta chain sequence with its context. The antigen it recognizes is unknown. Within one base of it there is no much larger clone, and no base qualities were kept. Library construction relied on the immunoSEQ multiplex PCR assay. Around 9.9 x 10^4 TCR templates per sample were assayed by the deep sequencing platform. Genomic DNA extracted from sorted T cells was used for TCRbeta CDR3 sequencing. The paper's processing steps were these. The R programming language was used for the clonal analysis of the TCRbeta CDR3 data. Alloreactive CD4+ and CD8+ clones were identified by comparing unstimulated samples to CFSE-low samples taken after the reaction. By matching sequences to the repertoires of sorted unstimulated Treg and non-Treg cells, each alloreactive CD4+ clone was assigned a regulatory or non-regulatory origin. Here the immuneACCESS table is served through TCRdb, limited to in-frame sequences with V and J called. Missing clones are a known gap in these copies; in checked studies unresolved V genes cover under half, and the rest lacks a known reason. The DNA gave D and trimming, while V, J and clone size come from that table. Across this sample there are some 100,000 clones, with about 95% seen only once. The ten largest make up under 0.7% of the sample.

CDR1 is given as SGHRS and CDR2 as YFSETQ, both from the germline V gene. Including cysteine and phenylalanine, the CDR3 has 18 amino acids. Of the read, only the CDR3 DNA is kept; its 54 bases are in frame from base 1. V lost 4 bases and J lost 4 bases, and the count of bases not matched to a germline gene is 11. These data are taken from a study of siplizumab effects on memory and regulatory T cells (dated by TCRdb to about 2019). Looking at the study overall: The study examined how the anti-CD2 antibody siplizumab affects alloreactive T-cell subsets in allogeneic mixed lymphocyte reactions built from human PBMCs.

Paper-wide results and their limitations: No functional confirmation was obtained for the suppressive function of proliferating Tregs from siplizumab cultures. Unstimulated naive T cells appeared more diverse than memory T cells, and naive cells seemed to contribute substantially to the alloresponse. Of the alloreactive CD4+ clones that could be mapped, the Treg-derived share averaged about 63% with siplizumab compared with approximately 25% in control reactions. Sequences below about 10^-5 frequency were poorly captured, so only a minor fraction of alloreactive clones could be mapped to unstimulated subsets. Roughly 75-97% of proliferating CD4+ or CD8+ clones could not be assigned a naive or memory phenotype. Siplizumab significantly reduced the cumulative frequency of alloreactive sequences traceable to unstimulated CD4+ memory T cells.

Sorted unstimulated T cells and proliferating T cells recovered from mixed lymphocyte reactions underwent TCRbeta CDR3 sequencing. Fresh whole blood from roughly 10 HLA-typed healthy donors was used to isolate PBMCs. To map where alloreactive clones came from, CD4+ regulatory T cells in the unstimulated state were FACS-sorted. Here the chain combines TRBV5-1 and TRBJ2-3; the central 14 bases match TRBD2. This sequence originates from a human donor in good health. Sequencing was performed on Tregs sorted from blood. The DNA sequence is TGCGCCAGCAGCATATATGGGACTAGCGGGAGATTGCCAGATACGCAGTATTTT. Its protein product is CASSIYGTSGRLPDTQYF.